The TCR beta chain under discussion was sequenced for a study of cytomegalovirus exposure and HLA in healthy donors. Study-level points and caveats: Trimming of TCR beta V- and J-genes showed a link, identified in a later analysis, to a missense DCLRE1C variant.

The PCR used 60 Vbeta and 13 Jbeta primers. Data came from immunoSEQ multiplex PCR; TCRdb stores just in-frame clones and leaves some out. The sample yields 90,000 to 120,000 clones, around 79% seen once. The CDR3 runs 17 residues. Trimming took 3 bases from V and 5 from J; bases not matched to a gene: 12. In the case of this clone: Its antigen is as yet unknown.

The TCR comes from a male donor in good health and CMV-seropositive. V is TRBV23-1 and J is TRBJ1-5, with TRBD1 matching over 8 bases. TRBV23-1 is marked as an open reading frame, function uncertain. Sequencing input: PBMCs. Written as DNA, the CDR3 is TGCGCCAGCAGTCAGGGGCCGGCAGGGGGCTGCGATCAGCCCCAGCATTTT. Protein: CASSQGPAGGCDQPQHF.